This record concerns one T cell receptor beta chain sequence. This sample is drawn from a study of OX40 agonist ivuxolimab in advanced cancers. TCRdb keeps only in-frame clones here, not all; method: immunoSEQ multiplex PCR. The sample yields tens of thousands of clones, less than 90% seen once. Sampled blood was obtained at baseline, cycle 4 day 1, and cycle 7 day 1. Trimming took off 6 bases at V and 2 bases at J, with 17 bases between the two ends. The CDR3 extends over 15 amino acids. CDR1 is SGHDT and CDR2 is YYEEEE in the germline V gene. Sequencing used CD4+ or CD8+ T cells sorted from blood, obtained in a trial of the OX40 agonist ivuxolimab. This receptor was taken from an adult with an advanced solid tumor such as melanoma, head and neck, liver or kidney cancer. The chain carries TRBV5-6 and TRBJ1-1; D is ambiguous. CDR3 sequence (DNA): TGTGCCAGCACCCTAGAAAGGGTTGCAAACACTGAAGCTTTCTTT. It specifies CASTLERVANTEAFF.